A single sample gave rise to the 12 T cell receptor beta chains below, sequenced in a study of naive and memory T cell subsets (dated by TCRdb to 2016 to 2017). The treatment or condition label, as the study defines it: skin biopsy from PPD injection site in Mantoux-positive individual. Using 3' ligation of a UMI-containing oligonucleotide to TCR cDNA, the study laid out a robust and sensitive protocol to amplify, sequence and analyze TCRs. Library preparation was by UMI-ligation and nested PCR. This sample was sequenced with an Illumina MiSeq. The ligated cDNA was amplified in four rounds of PCR with nested alpha and beta constant region primers together with the SP2 primer. The public reads were run again by TCRdb, first through fastp at Q25 and then through MiXCR, and only productive beta chains were kept. Entries that share a CDR3 protein sequence are merged under the most common genes and DNA. The sample table holds more than 30,000 distinct CDR3 sequences, of which about 7.4% were seen once. Clones ranked in the top ten supply approximately 3.1% of the sample.

The specimen was skin, collected from a tuberculin skin test site. The receptors were sampled from an adult in good health.

This clonotype has a count of ten or more. J is TRBJ2-3 and V is TRBV5-1; TRBD1 might be the D (6 bases). Germline assignment: CDR1 SGHRS and CDR2 YFSETQ. Trimming left V 3 bases short and J 2 bases short, with 10 bases between. This CDR3 has 14 residues. The CDR3 DNA follows: TGCGCCAGCAGCTCGCAGGGGCCCACAGATACGCAGTATTTT. It codes for CASSSQGPTDTQYF.

CDR3 nucleotides: TGTGCCAGTAGTAAAGGGTTTGGCACAGATACGCAGTATTTT. Translation: CASSKGFGTDTQYF. V and J are TRBV19 and TRBJ2-3; D is unresolved. Germline V gene data show CDR1 as LNHDA and CDR2 as SQIVND (reference sequence). The CDR3 covers 14 residues. V was shortened by 4 bases and J by 1 base, with 9 bases between the two germline ends.

This clonotype was seen at least ten times. The rearrangement joins TRBV20-1 to TRBJ2-3, with 9 bases fitting TRBD2. Per germline, CDR1 DFQATT and CDR2 SNEGSKA (reference sequence). CDR3 length: 15 residues. The V and J ends lost 5 bases and 5 bases, in that order; junction bases with no gene match: 11. The CDR3 is CSALGGRGGVDTQYF. The CDR3 nucleotides read TGCAGTGCTCTCGGCGGGCGGGGGGGCGTAGATACGCAGTATTTT.

This clonotype appeared a few times. V usage is TRBV19 and J usage is TRBJ2-5; TRBD1 might be the D (5 bases). This CDR3 is 13 amino acids long. Germline V gene lookup returns CDR1 LNHDA and CDR2 SQIVND (reference sequence). The V gene lost 5 bases and the J gene lost 2 bases, with 9 bases spanning the gap. CDR3 sequence reads: CASSQGFQETQYF. CDR3 DNA sequence: TGTGCCAGTAGTCAGGGATTTCAAGAGACCCAGTACTTC.

This clonotype was seen many times. The rearrangement joins TRBV11-2 to TRBJ1-4; D not resolved. The ends were cut back, 5 bases at V and 5 bases at J, with 6 bases in the middle. This CDR3 has 12 residues. The germline gives CDR1 SGHAT, CDR2 FQNNGV. The CDR3 here is CASSPQNEKLFF. The CDR3 DNA sequence: TGTGCCAGCAGCCCTCAAAATGAAAAACTGTTTTTT.

Only a few counts were recorded for this clonotype. The J gene is TRBJ1-2, the V gene TRBV29-1; D gene uncertain. The germline CDR1 and CDR2 sequences are SQVTM and ANQGSEA. Trimming shortened V by 7 bases and J by 3 bases, and 12 bases separated the two germline ends. The CDR3 spans 12 residues. DNA of the CDR3: TGCAGCGGGAGGCTCGGAGACTATGGCTACACCTTC. Its protein is CSGRLGDYGYTF. Full variable domain (outside the CDR3, taken from reference TRBV29-1 and TRBJ1-2): SAVISQKPSRDICQRGTSLTIQCQVDSQVTMMFWYRQQPGQSLTLIATANQGSEATYESGFVIDKFPISRPNLTFSTLTVSNMSPEDSSIYLCSGRLGDYGYTFGSGTRLTVV.

In regard to this clonotype: This may arise from a read error, as a much more abundant clone is one base away. V is TRBV10-3 and J is TRBJ2-7; maybe TRBD1 (5 bases). The germline V and J ends were trimmed by 3 bases and 0 bases, with 9 bases remaining between them. Germline loops: CDR1 ENHRY, CDR2 SYGVKD. The CDR3 runs 14 residues. CDR3 nucleotides: TGTGCCATCAGTGAAACAGGACGCTCCTACGAGCAGTACTTC. Protein product: CAISETGRSYEQYF.

This chain links TRBV11-2 with TRBJ1-4; no reliable D call. From germline, CDR1 is SGHAT and CDR2 FQNNGV. V was pared by 4 bases and J by 4 bases, with 13 bases between. This CDR3 is 15 amino acids long. CDR3 protein: CASSSRSGYNEKLFF. The CDR3 DNA reads as TGTGCCAGCAGCTCCCGTTCGGGCTATAATGAAAAACTGTTTTTT. The variable domain in full, completed from reference TRBV11-2 and TRBJ1-4, reads EAGVAQSPRYKIIEKRQSVAFWCNPISGHATLYWYQQILGQGPKLLIQFQNNGVVDDSQLPKDRFSAERLKGVDSTLKIQPAKLEDSAVYLCASSSRSGYNEKLFFGSGTQLSVL.

CDR3 residues: CASSPEGLAGGLSLTDTQYF. The CDR3 DNA reads TGTGCCAGCAGTCCGGAAGGACTAGCGGGGGGGCTATCCCTCACAGATACGCAGTATTTT. The rearrangement links TRBV12-3 or TRBV12-4 to TRBJ2-3, with 15 nucleotides matching TRBD2. This CDR3 is 20 amino acids long. V was pared by 5 bases and J by 2 bases, with 14 bases of the junction left unmatched.

The sample holds many counts of this clonotype. This sequence joins TRBV19 and TRBJ1-3; perhaps TRBD1 as D (5 bases). The CDR3 extends over 16 amino acids. Germline CDR1 reads LNHDA; CDR2 reads SQIVND (reference sequence). The V gene lost 6 bases and the J gene lost 3 bases, with 18 bases spanning the gap. CDR3 amino acids: CASSRGLGISGNTIYF. CDR3 coding DNA: TGTGCCAGTAGCCGGGGACTAGGGATCAGTGGAAACACCATATATTTT.

This clonotype was detected many times. V usage is TRBV10-1 and J usage is TRBJ2-1; D may be TRBD2 (6 bases). The germline V gene has CDR1 WNHNN and CDR2 SYGVQD (reference sequence). The CDR3 has 13 residues. V was shortened by 6 bases and J by 8 bases, with 14 bases between the two germline ends. Here the CDR3 reads CASSQTSFDEQFF. The CDR3 bases are TGCGCCAGCAGCCAAACTAGCTTCGATGAGCAGTTCTTC.

This clonotype was detected a few times. J is TRBJ1-2 and V is TRBV27; D is possibly TRBD1 (5 bases). Looked up from germline, CDR1 is MNHEY and CDR2 is SMNVEV (reference sequence). The CDR3 has 13 amino acids. V lost 5 bases to trimming and J lost 2 bases, with 9 bases between them. DNA for the CDR3: TGTGCCAGCAGTCCCGAGGGGAACTATGGCTACACCTTC. Translation gives CASSPEGNYGYTF.